Presented here are 3 T cell receptor beta chains from one specimen sequenced in a study of shared clonotypes between healthy human individuals. Naivety among CD8 cells was defined by CD45RO negativity and positive CCR7 selection, thereby excluding terminally differentiated effector memory CD45RA+ cells. Profiling relied on immunoSEQ multiplex PCR, and the TCRdb table lists in-frame clones only, not all of them. The sample records more than 2 million clones, about 95% being singletons. Sequencing was done on a sample of naive CD8+ T cells sorted from blood. All receptors come from a man aged 18 to 35 in good health.

This clone was observed once. The sample holds other DNA sequences that translate to the same CDR3. The V and J genes are TRBV6-5 and TRBJ2-2; D possibly uses TRBD1 or TRBD2 (5 bases each). The CDR3 extends over 15 amino acids. V was cut by 0 bases and J by 0 bases, with 5 bases left in between. The germline CDR1 and CDR2 sequences are MNHEY and SVGAGI. The CDR3 loop is CASSYSGPNTGELFF. As DNA, the CDR3 is TGTGCCAGCAGTTACTCGGGACCGAACACCGGGGAGCTGTTTTTT.

Remarks on this clone: This may be a read error, as it is one base from a much larger clone. The same CDR3 can be traced to other DNA sequences in this sample. CDR3 sequence: CASSLSYEQYF. CDR3 nucleotide sequence: TGTGCCAGCAGTTTATCCTACGAGCAGTACTTC. This chain joins TRBV7-9 and TRBJ2-7; D is unclear. Trimming pared 6 bases from V and 1 base from J, leaving 4 bases between. This CDR3 contains 11 residues. CDR1 is SEHNR and CDR2 is FQNEAQ in the germline V gene (reference sequence). Full variable domain (missing parts from reference TRBV7-9 and TRBJ2-7): DTGVSQNPRHKITKRGQNVTFRCDPISEHNRLYWYRQTLGQGPEFLTYFQNEAQLEKSRLLSDRFSAERPKGSFSTLEIQRTEQGDSAMYLCASSLSYEQYFGPGTRLTVT.

J is TRBJ2-7 and V is TRBV5-5, with D possibly called TRBD1 or TRBD2 (6 bases each). The CDR3 extends over 15 amino acids. The V gene's germline CDR1 is SGHKS and CDR2 YYEKEE (reference sequence). V was clipped by 6 bases and J by 0 bases, with 16 bases between them. Here the CDR3 DNA reads TGTGCCAGCACCCAACAAGGGGGGAGCTCCTACGAGCAGTACTTC. Amino acids: CASTQQGGSSYEQYF.